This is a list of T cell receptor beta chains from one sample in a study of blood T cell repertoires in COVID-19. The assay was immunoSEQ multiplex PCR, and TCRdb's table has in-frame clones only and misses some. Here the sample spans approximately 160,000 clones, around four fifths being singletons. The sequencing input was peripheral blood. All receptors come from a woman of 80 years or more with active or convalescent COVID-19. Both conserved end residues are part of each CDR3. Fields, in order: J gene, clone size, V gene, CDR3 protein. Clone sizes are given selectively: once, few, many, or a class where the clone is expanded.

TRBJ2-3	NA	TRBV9	CASSVAPRDTDTQYF
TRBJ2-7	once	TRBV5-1	CASSLTQDRGGHEQYF
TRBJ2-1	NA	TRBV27	CASSLRGPRYNEQFF
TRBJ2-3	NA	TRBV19	CASSIGRGQGRADTQYF
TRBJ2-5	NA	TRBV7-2	CASSLLLAGAGKTQYF
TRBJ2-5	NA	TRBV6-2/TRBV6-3	CASSYGQGWQETQYF
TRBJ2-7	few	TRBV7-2	CASSPGLAVYEQYF
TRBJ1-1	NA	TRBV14	CASSLFTTVQNTEAFF
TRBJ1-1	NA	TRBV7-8	CASSPYRTGISEAFF
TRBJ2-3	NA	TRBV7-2	CASSPSRLSTDTQYF
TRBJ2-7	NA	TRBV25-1	CASSVLRTGGSYEQYF
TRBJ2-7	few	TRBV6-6	CASSYSTTLRGEQYF
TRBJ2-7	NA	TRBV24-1	CAGGQCDEQYF
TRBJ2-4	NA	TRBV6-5	CASTSGEVGKNIQYF
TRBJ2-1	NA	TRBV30	CAWRQGPENYNEQFF
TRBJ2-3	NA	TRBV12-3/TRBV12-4	CASSWKLAGTQYF
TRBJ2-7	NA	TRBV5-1	CASAGQGVSYEQYF
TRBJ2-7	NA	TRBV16	CASSQSWSGIYEQYF
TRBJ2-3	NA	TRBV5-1	CASSTTSGGPTDTQYF
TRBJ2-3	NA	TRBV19	CASSIAVAASSTDTQYF
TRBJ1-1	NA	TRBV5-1	CASSLAGGNNMNTEAFF
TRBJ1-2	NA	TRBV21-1	CASSKASSRGRYGYTF